Described below is a single TCR beta chain sequence and its context. The data are from a study of blood T cell repertoires in COVID-19. Across the study: Material from acute and convalescent COVID-19 was sourced from the United States, Italy and Spain. PBMCs, B-cell-depleted T cells, or T cells were the source of the cDNA or gDNA that made up the material.

The germline V gene encodes CDR1 SGHRS and CDR2 YFSETQ. The J segment lost 6 bases and the V segment lost 0 bases, leaving 2 bases of the junction unmatched. This CDR3 is 15 amino acids long. Original data processing: For nucleated cells, counts were estimated from reference gene primer amplification. The data were produced by immunoSEQ multiplex PCR, yet TCRdb's version contains in-frame clones alone and is incomplete. D and trimming come from the DNA, and the V and J calls and clone size come from that table. The sample yields under 70,000 clones, around 77% seen once. The receptor was isolated from a human donor in a cohort sampled during active COVID-19. This chain joins TRBV5-1 and TRBJ2-3; 12 bases fit TRBD2. Sequenced sample: peripheral blood. The CDR3 is CASSLALAGGDTQYF. The CDR3 nucleotides read TGCGCCAGCAGCTTGGCGCTAGCGGGAGGGGATACGCAGTATTTT.